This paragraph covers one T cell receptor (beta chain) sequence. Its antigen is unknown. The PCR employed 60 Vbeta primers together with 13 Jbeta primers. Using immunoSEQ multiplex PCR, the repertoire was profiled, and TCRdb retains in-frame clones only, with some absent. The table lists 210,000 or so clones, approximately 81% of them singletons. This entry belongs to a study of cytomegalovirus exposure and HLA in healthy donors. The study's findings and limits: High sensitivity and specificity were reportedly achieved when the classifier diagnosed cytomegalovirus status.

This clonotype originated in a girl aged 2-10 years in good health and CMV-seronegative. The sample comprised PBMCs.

CDR3 nucleotide sequence: TGTGCCAGCAGCGTAGCTCCTAGCGGGGGAGCCTTTTCCTACGAGCAGTACTTC. Its translation is CASSVAPSGGAFSYEQYF. V usage is TRBV9 and J usage is TRBJ2-7, with TRBD2 matching 10 bases. Trimming removed 0 bases from V and 1 base from J; junction bases left unmatched: 10. This CDR3 contains 18 residues. In germline, CDR1 is SGDLS, CDR2 YYNGEE. Complete variable domain (other parts from reference TRBV9 and TRBJ2-7): DSGVTQTPKHLITATGQRVTLRCSPRSGDLSVYWYQQSLDQGLQFLIQYYNGEERAKGNILERFSAQQFPDLHSELNLSSLELGDSALYFCASSVAPSGGAFSYEQYFGPGTRLTVT.